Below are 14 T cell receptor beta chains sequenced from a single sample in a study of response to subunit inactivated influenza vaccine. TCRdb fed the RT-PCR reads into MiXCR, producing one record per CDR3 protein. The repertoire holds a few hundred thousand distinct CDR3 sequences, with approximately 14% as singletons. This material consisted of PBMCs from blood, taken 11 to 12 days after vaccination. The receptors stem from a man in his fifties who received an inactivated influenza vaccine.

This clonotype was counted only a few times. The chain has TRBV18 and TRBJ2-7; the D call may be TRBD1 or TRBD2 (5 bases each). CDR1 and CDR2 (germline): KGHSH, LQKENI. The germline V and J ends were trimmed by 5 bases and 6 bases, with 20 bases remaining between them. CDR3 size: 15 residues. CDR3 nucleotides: TGTGCCAGCTCAACCGAACCGGGACCGAACATCGAGCAGTACTTC. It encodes CASSTEPGPNIEQYF.

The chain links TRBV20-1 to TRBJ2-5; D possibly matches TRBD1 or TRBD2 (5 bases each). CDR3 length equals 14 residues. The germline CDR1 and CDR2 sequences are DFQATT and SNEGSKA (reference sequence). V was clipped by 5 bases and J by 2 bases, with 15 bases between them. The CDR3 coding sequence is TGCAGTGCTGGGGGACGGTTCCGTCAAGAGACCCAGTACTTC. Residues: CSAGGRFRQETQYF.

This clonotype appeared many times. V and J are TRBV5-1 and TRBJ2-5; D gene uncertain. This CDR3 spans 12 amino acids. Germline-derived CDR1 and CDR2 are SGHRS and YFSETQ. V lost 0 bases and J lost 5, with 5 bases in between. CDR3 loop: CASSLVSETQYF. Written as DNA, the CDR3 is TGCGCCAGCAGCTTGGTGTCGGAGACCCAGTACTTC.

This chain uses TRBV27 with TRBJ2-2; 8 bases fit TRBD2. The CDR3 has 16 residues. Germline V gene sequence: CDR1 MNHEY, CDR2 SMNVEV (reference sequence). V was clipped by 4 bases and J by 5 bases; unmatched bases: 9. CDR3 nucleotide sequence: TGTGCCAGCAGTTGGGAAGCGGGGGCTGGGACCGGGGAGCTGTTTTTT. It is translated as CASSWEAGAGTGELFF.

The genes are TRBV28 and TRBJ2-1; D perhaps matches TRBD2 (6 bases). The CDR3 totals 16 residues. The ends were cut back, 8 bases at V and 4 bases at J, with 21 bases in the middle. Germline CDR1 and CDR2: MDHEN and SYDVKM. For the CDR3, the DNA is TGTGCCAGCCTAGCGATCCGGGGAATTTTTTACAATGAGCAGTTCTTC. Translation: CASLAIRGIFYNEQFF.

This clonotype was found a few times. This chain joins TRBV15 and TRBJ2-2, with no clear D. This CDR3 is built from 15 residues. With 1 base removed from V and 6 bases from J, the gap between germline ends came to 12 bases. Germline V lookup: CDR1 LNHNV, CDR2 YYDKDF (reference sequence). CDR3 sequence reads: CATSRVGVVSGELFF. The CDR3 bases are TGTGCCACCAGCAGAGTTGGGGTCGTGTCCGGGGAGCTGTTTTTT.

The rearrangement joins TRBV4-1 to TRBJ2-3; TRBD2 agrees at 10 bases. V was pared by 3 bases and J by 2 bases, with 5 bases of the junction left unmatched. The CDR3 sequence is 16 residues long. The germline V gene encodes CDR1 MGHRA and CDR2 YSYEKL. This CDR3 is CASSHPAGGNTDTQYF. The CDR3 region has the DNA TGCGCCAGCAGCCACCCAGCGGGGGGGAACACAGATACGCAGTATTTT.

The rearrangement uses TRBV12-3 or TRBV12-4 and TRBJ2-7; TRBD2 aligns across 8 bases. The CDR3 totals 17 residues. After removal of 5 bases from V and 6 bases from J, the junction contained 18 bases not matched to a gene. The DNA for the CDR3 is TGTGCCAGCAGTCCAACCTTAGGCAGCGGGAGTCCGGTCGAGCAGTACTTC. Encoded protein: CASSPTLGSGSPVEQYF.

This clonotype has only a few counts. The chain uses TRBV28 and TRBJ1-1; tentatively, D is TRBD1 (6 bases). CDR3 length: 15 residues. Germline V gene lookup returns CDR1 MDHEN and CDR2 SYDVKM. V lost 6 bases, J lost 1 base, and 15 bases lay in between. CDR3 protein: CASRLGGVGNTEAFF. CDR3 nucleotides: TGTGCCAGCAGATTAGGGGGGGTCGGGAACACTGAAGCTTTCTTT.

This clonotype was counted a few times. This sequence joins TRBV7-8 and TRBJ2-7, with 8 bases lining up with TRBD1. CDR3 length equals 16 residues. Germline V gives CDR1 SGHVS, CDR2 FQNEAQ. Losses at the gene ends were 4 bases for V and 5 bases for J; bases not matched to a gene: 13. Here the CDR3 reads CASSSFRQGNWNEQYF. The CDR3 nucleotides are TGTGCCAGCAGCTCCTTTCGACAGGGGAACTGGAACGAGCAGTACTTC. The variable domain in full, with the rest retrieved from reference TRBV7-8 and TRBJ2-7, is GAGVSQSPRYKVAKRGQDVALRCDPISGHVSLFWYQQALGQGPEFLTYFQNEAQLDKSGLPSDRFFAERPEGSVSTLKIQRTQQEDSAVYLCASSSFRQGNWNEQYFGPGTRLTVT.

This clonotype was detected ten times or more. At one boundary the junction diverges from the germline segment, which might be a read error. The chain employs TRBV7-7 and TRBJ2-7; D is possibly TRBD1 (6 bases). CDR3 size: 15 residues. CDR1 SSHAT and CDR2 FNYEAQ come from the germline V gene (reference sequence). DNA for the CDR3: TGTGCTAGCAGCGTTGGCCAGGGACAAATCTACGAGCAGTACTTC. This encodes CASSVGQGQIYEQYF.

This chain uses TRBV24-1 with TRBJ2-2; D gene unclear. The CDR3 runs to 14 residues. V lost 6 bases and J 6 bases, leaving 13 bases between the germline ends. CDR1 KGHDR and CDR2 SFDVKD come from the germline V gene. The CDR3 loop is CATSTPHDAGELFF. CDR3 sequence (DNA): TGTGCCACCAGTACCCCTCACGACGCCGGGGAGCTGTTTTTT.

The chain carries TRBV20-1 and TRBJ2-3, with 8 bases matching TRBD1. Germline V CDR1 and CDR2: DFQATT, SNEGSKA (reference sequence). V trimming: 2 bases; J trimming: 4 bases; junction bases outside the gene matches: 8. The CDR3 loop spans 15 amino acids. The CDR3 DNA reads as TGCAGTGCTAGACCACTGGCAGGGGGCCCAGATACGCAGTATTTT. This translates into CSARPLAGGPDTQYF.

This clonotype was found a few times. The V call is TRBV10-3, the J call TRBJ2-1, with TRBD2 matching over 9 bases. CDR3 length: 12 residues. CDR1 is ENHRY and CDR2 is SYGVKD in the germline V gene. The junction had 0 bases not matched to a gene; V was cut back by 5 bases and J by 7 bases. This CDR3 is CAISSGGNEQFF. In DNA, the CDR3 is TGTGCCATCAGTAGCGGGGGGAATGAGCAGTTCTTC.